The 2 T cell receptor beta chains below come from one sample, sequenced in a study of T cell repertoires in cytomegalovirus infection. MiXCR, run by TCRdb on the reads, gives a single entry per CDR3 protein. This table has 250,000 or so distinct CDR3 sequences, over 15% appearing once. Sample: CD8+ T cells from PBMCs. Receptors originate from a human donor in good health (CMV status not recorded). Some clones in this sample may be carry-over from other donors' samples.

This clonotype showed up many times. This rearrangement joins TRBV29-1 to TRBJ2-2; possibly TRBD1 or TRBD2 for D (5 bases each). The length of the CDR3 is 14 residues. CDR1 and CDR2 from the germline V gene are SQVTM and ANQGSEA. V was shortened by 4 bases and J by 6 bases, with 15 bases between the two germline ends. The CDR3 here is CSVGSGRLAGELFF. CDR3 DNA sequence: TGCAGCGTTGGGTCAGGGAGATTAGCCGGGGAGCTGTTTTTT.

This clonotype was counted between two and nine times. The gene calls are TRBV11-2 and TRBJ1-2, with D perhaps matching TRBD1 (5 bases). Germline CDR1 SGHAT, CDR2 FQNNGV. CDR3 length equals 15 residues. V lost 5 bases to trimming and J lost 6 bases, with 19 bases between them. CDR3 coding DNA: TGTGCCAGCAGCCTTAGCTCCGGGGGGGTCAATGGCTACACCTTC. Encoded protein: CASSLSSGGVNGYTF. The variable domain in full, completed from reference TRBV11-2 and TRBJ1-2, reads EAGVAQSPRYKIIEKRQSVAFWCNPISGHATLYWYQQILGQGPKLLIQFQNNGVVDDSQLPKDRFSAERLKGVDSTLKIQPAKLEDSAVYLCASSLSSGGVNGYTFGSGTRLTVV.